The 15 T cell receptor beta chains presented below share a single source sample, sequenced in a study of shared clonotypes between healthy human individuals. Profiling relied on immunoSEQ multiplex PCR, and the TCRdb table lists in-frame clones only, not all of them. The sample contains 950,000 to 1,200,000 clones, approximately 80% of which appear only once. The source material was memory CD4+ T cells from PBMCs. Regarding subset: CD45RA-negative fraction. The receptors come from a man aged 18 to 30 in good health. Some clones in this sample may be carry-over from other donors' samples.

V is TRBV6-5 and J is TRBJ1-5; no definite D call. Germline V gives CDR1 MNHEY, CDR2 SVGAGI. The CDR3 runs 14 residues. V dropped 2 bases and J dropped 4 bases, with 9 bases sitting between them. The chain's CDR3 is CASSYPSENQPQHF. The CDR3 nucleotides are TGTGCCAGCAGTTACCCCTCAGAGAATCAGCCCCAGCATTTT.

The genes are TRBV27 and TRBJ2-2; tentatively, D is TRBD1 or TRBD2 (6 bases each). Germline lookup yields CDR1 MNHEY and CDR2 SMNVEV (reference sequence). The CDR3 has 15 residues. Trimming stripped 3 bases from V and 5 bases from J, with 13 bases between. The CDR3, as DNA: TGTGCCAGCAGTTTTGGGGGGCGCAGAACCGGGGAGCTGTTTTTT. Translating gives CASSFGGRRTGELFF.

The chain carries TRBV6-5 and TRBJ1-2; D possibly corresponds to TRBD1 (5 bases). With 6 bases removed from V and 6 bases from J, the gap between germline ends came to 14 bases. Germline CDR1 MNHEY, CDR2 SVGAGI. The CDR3 is 13 amino acids. In nucleotides, the CDR3 is TGTGCCAGCAGGCCCGGGGGACTAAATGGCTACACCTTC. Protein sequence: CASRPGGLNGYTF.

The sample holds one count of this clone. The rearrangement joins TRBV6-1 to TRBJ2-7; D ambiguous. The CDR3 is 12 amino acids. Deletions cut 7 bases from V and 5 bases from J, with 12 bases between. Per the germline V gene, CDR1 is MNHNS and CDR2 is SASEGT. CDR3 in DNA: TGTGCCAGCATCGGATACGGACACGAGCAGTACTTC. It encodes CASIGYGHEQYF.

The rearrangement joins TRBV19 to TRBJ1-4; 8 nucleotides agree with TRBD1. Looked up from germline, CDR1 is LNHDA and CDR2 is SQIVND (reference sequence). V dropped 5 bases and J dropped 7; count of bases not matched to a gene: 9. This CDR3 has 15 amino acids. The CDR3 bases are TGTGCCAGTAGTGGAGACAGGGGAGTGGGTGAAAAACTGTTTTTT. Protein: CASSGDRGVGEKLFF.

The rearrangement joins TRBV5-1 to TRBJ2-1, with 7 bases that match TRBD2. V gave up 4 bases and J gave up 5 bases; unmatched junction bases: 9. This CDR3 comprises 15 residues. Germline V gene lookup returns CDR1 SGHRS and CDR2 YFSETQ. CDR3 protein: CASSLTSATHNEQFF. The CDR3 region has the DNA TGCGCCAGCAGCCTTACTAGCGCTACACACAATGAGCAGTTCTTC.

The V and J genes are TRBV10-1 and TRBJ2-7, with 10 bases fitting TRBD2. In germline, CDR1 is WNHNN, CDR2 SYGVQD (reference sequence). The V gene end was trimmed by 5 bases and the J gene end by 7 bases; junction bases not matched to a gene: 5. The CDR3 contains 13 residues. The CDR3 DNA reads TGCGCCAGCAGTCCTAGCGGGAGTCAAGAGCAGTACTTC. This gives the protein CASSPSGSQEQYF.

This chain joins TRBV27 and TRBJ2-3; D uncertain. This CDR3 is built from 13 residues. Per the germline V gene, CDR1 is MNHEY and CDR2 is SMNVEV (reference sequence). The ends were cut back, 2 bases at V and 8 bases at J, with 11 bases in the middle. Here the CDR3 DNA reads TGTGCCAGCAGTTTAAGCCAGACTTTTACGCAGTATTTT. This codes for CASSLSQTFTQYF.

J is TRBJ1-1 and V is TRBV14; D remains unclear. With 1 base removed from V and 4 bases from J, the gap between germline ends came to 13 bases. The CDR3 sequence is 15 residues long. Germline CDR1 and CDR2: SGHDN and FVKESK. CDR3 DNA: TGTGCCAGCAGCCAAGGGTTCTGGAGAGGCACTGAAGCTTTCTTT. Its translation: CASSQGFWRGTEAFF.

The chain recombines TRBV7-2 with TRBJ2-2; weak D call: TRBD2 (6 bases). CDR1 SGHTA and CDR2 FQGNSA come from the germline V gene. Trimming shortened V by 5 bases and J by 7 bases, and 17 bases separated the two germline ends. CDR3 length: 15 amino acids. The CDR3 is CASSITSPAIGELFF. CDR3 bases: TGTGCCAGCAGCATTACTAGCCCCGCCATCGGGGAGCTGTTTTTT.

The chain links TRBV6-5 to TRBJ2-5; D unresolved. The CDR3 is 13 amino acids. V lost 3 bases, J lost 5 bases, and 10 bases lay in between. CDR1 and CDR2 from the germline V gene are MNHEY and SVGAGI. The CDR3 nucleotides are TGTGCCAGCAGTTATCAGGAGCGTGAGACCCAGTACTTC. As protein: CASSYQERETQYF.

The V and J genes are TRBV5-4 and TRBJ1-2, with TRBD1 identical over 9 bases. Germline CDR1 is SGHNT and CDR2 is YYREEE (reference sequence). This CDR3 spans 15 amino acids. V shed 4 bases and J 6 bases; nucleotides not matched to a gene: 10. CDR3 protein: CASSPGQGLNDGYTF. CDR3 DNA sequence: TGTGCCAGCAGCCCGGGACAGGGATTGAACGATGGCTACACCTTC.

The rearrangement links TRBV28 to TRBJ1-5, with TRBD1 matching over 11 bases. This CDR3 has 15 amino acids. Per the germline V gene, CDR1 is MDHEN and CDR2 is SYDVKM. The J segment lost 8 bases and the V segment lost 3 bases, leaving 6 bases of the junction unmatched. CDR3 in DNA: TGTGCCAGCAGTTTTGGCTGGGACAGGGGGAAGCCCCAGCATTTT. Translated, it gives CASSFGWDRGKPQHF.

In its sample, this clone was seen once. V usage is TRBV7-9 and J usage is TRBJ1-1, with D maybe TRBD1 (6 bases). The V and J ends lost 5 bases and 2 bases respectively, with 12 bases between them. This CDR3 comprises 14 residues. Germline V lookup: CDR1 SEHNR, CDR2 FQNEAQ (reference sequence). The CDR3, as DNA: TGTGCCAGCAGCGCTACAGGGATTAACACTGAAGCTTTCTTT. Translation gives CASSATGINTEAFF.

This sequence joins TRBV9 and TRBJ2-3; 15 bases match TRBD2. After removal of 3 bases from V and 2 bases from J, the junction contained 4 bases not matched to a gene. This CDR3 is built from 17 residues. CDR1 and CDR2 (germline): SGDLS, YYNGEE. The chain's CDR3 is CASSAGLAGGITDTQYF. The CDR3 DNA sequence: TGTGCCAGCAGCGCCGGACTAGCGGGAGGGATCACAGATACGCAGTATTTT.